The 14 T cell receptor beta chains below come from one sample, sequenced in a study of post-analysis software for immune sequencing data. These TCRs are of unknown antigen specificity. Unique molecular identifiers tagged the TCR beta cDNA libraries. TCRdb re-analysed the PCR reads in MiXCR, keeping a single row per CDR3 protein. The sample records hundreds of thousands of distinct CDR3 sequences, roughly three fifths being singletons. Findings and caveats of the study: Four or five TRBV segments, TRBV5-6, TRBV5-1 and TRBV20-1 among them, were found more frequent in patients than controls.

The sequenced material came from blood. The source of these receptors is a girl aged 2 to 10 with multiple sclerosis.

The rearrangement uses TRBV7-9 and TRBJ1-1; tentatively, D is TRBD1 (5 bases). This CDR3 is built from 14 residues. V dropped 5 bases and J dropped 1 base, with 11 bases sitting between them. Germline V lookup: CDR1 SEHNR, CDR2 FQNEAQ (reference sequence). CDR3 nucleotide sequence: TGTGCCAGCAGCAGAGGGGTTTCGAACACTGAAGCTTTCTTT. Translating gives CASSRGVSNTEAFF.

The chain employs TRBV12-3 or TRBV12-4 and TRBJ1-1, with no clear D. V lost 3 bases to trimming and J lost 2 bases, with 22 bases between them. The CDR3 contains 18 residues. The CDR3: CASSFSIIPSPLNTEAFF. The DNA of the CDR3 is TGTGCCAGCAGTTTTAGTATCATCCCGTCCCCTCTCAACACTGAAGCTTTCTTT.

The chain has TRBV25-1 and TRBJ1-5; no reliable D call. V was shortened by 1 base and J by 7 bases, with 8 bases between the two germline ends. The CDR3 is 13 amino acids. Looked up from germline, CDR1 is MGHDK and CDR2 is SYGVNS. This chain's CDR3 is CASSEWPGQPQHF. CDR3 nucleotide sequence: TGTGCCAGCAGTGAATGGCCGGGCCAGCCCCAGCATTTT.

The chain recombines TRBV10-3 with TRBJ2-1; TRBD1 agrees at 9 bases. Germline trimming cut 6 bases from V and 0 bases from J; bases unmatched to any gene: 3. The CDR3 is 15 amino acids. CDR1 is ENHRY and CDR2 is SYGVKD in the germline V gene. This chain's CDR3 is CAIRGQGSSYNEQFF. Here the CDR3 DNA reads TGTGCCATCAGGGGACAGGGCAGCTCCTACAATGAGCAGTTCTTC.

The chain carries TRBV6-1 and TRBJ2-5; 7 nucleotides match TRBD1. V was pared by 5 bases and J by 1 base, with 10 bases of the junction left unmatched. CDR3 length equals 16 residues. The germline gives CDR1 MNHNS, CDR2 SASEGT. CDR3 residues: CASSTRDRGPQETQYF. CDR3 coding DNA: TGTGCCAGCAGTACCCGGGACAGAGGGCCCCAAGAGACCCAGTACTTC.

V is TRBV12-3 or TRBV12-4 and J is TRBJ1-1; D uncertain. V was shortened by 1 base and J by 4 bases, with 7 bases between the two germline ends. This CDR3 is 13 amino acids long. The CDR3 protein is CASSLVELTEAFF. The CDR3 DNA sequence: TGTGCCAGCAGTTTAGTAGAACTCACTGAAGCTTTCTTT.

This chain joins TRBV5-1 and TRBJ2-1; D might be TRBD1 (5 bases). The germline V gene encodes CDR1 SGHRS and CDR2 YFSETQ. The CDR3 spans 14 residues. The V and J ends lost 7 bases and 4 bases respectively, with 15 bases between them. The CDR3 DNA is TGCGCCAGCCGCTGGGAAGGACATTACAATGAGCAGTTCTTC. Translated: CASRWEGHYNEQFF.

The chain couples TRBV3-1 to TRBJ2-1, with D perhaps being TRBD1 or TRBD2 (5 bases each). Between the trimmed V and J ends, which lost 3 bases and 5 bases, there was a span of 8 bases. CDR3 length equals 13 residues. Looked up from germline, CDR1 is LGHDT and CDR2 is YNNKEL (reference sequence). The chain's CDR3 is CASSQGRNNEQFF. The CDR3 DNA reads TGTGCCAGCAGCCAGGGACGAAACAATGAGCAGTTCTTC.

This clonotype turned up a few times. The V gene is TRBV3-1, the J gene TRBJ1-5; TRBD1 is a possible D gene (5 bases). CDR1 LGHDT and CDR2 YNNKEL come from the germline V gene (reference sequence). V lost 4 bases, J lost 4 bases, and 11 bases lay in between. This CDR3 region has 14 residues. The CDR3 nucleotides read TGTGCCAGCAGCCCCCTCGGGGGAAATCAGCCCCAGCATTTT. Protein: CASSPLGGNQPQHF. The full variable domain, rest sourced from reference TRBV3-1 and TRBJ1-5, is DTAVSQTPKYLVTQMGNDKSIKCEQNLGHDTMYWYKQDSKKFLKIMFSYNNKELIINETVPNRFSPKSPDKAHLNLHINSLELGDSAVYFCASSPLGGNQPQHFGDGTRLSIL.

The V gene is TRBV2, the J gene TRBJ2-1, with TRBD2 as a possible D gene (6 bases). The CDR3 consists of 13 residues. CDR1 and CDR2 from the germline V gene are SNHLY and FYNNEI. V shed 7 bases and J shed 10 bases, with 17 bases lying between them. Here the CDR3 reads CASTRTTPGEQFF. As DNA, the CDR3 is TGTGCCAGCACCCGGACTACTCCAGGCGAGCAGTTCTTC.

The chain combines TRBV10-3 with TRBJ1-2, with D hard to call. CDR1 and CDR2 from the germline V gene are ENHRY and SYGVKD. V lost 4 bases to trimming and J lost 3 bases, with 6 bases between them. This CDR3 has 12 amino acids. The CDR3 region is CAISAQDYGYTF. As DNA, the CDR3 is TGTGCCATCAGTGCGCAGGACTATGGCTACACCTTC.

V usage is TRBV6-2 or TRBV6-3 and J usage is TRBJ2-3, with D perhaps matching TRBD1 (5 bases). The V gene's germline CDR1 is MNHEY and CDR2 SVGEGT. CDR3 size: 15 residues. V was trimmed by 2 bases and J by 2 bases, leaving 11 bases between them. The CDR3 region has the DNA TGTGCCAGCAGTTACAGAGAGACAGTCACAGATACGCAGTATTTT. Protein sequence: CASSYRETVTDTQYF.

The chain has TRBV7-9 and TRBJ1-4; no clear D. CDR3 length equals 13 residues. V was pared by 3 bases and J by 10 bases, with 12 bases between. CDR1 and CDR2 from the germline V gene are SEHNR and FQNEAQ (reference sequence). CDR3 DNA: TGTGCCAGCAGCTTCGGACCGGGTATAAAACTGTTTTTT. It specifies CASSFGPGIKLFF.

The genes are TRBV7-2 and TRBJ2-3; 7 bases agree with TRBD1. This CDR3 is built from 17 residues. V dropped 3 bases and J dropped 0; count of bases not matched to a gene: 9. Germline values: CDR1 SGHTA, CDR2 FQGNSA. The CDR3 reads CASSLGDSPLSTDTQYF. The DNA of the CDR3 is TGTGCCAGCAGCTTGGGGGACAGCCCTCTAAGCACAGATACGCAGTATTTT.